A selection of T cell receptor beta chains follows, all from one sample in a study of CD8 T cells in Susac syndrome. TCRdb independently ran MiXCR on the immunoSEQ multiplex PCR reads; one entry per CDR3 protein. This repertoire shows about 210,000 distinct CDR3 sequences, roughly 96% found once; its top ten account for roughly 0.1%. Sequences were obtained from CD4+ T cells from PBMCs. The receptors come from a human donor with multiple sclerosis. CDR3s include the opening cysteine and the closing phenylalanine or tryptophan. The D gene is left open where the match is weak. Size values are once, few and many counts, or a class for expanded clones, and some rows have none.

j_call,v_call,d_call,clone_size,cdr3_nt,cdr3_aa
TRBJ2-1,TRBV20-1,TRBD2,once,TGCAGTGCTAGGGACCCGGGACTAGCGGGGGGCCCCAATGAGCAGTTCTTC,CSARDPGLAGGPNEQFF
TRBJ2-1,TRBV3-1,TRBD2,.,TGTGCCAGCAGCTCTCAGCGGGAGTTTAACGAGCAGTTCTTC,CASSSQREFNEQFF
TRBJ2-1,TRBV27,.,.,TGTGCCAGCAGCCGACGGTCTGGGGCCGGCTACAATGAGCAGTTCTTC,CASSRRSGAGYNEQFF
TRBJ1-5,TRBV30,.,.,TGTGCCTGGACGTTGAGGGGTACCAATCAGCCCCAGCATTTT,CAWTLRGTNQPQHF
TRBJ1-5,TRBV30,TRBD1,.,TGTGCCTGGACAAGACAGGGAGCGCAGCCCCAGCATTTT,CAWTRQGAQPQHF
TRBJ2-5,TRBV20-1,TRBD2,.,TGCAGTGCTAGAGCGGGGGGGAACCAAGAGACCCAGTACTTC,CSARAGGNQETQYF
TRBJ1-6,TRBV12-3/TRBV12-4,.,.,TGTGCCAGCAGCGATCACGGGACAACTAATTCACCCCTCCACTTT,CASSDHGTTNSPLHF
TRBJ2-5,TRBV2,TRBD1,.,TGTGCCAGCAGGGACTCAGGGGGCACGAAGACCCAGTACTTC,CASRDSGGTKTQYF
TRBJ2-2,TRBV20-1,.,.,TGCAGTGCGTTCGGAAAAGCGAACACCGGGGAGCTGTTTTTT,CSAFGKANTGELFF
TRBJ1-4,TRBV14,.,.,TGTGCCAGCAGCCAAGCTGGGTTAGAAAAACTGTTTTTT,CASSQAGLEKLFF
TRBJ2-6,TRBV7-3,TRBD2,.,TGTGCCAGCAGCCCCCGTGCGGGGGGGCCAGCCGGGGCCAACGTCCTGACTTTC,CASSPRAGGPAGANVLTF
TRBJ1-5,TRBV3-1,TRBD1,.,TGTGCCAGCAGCCAAGGGACAGGGGGGGGTCAGCCCCAGCATTTT,CASSQGTGGGQPQHF
TRBJ2-3,TRBV2,TRBD1,.,TGTGCCAGCAACGCACCGACAGGGGGTATCACAGATACGCAGTATTTT,CASNAPTGGITDTQYF
TRBJ2-1,TRBV10-3,TRBD1,.,TGTGCCATCAGCTCCGGGACAGGGCTTTTCAATGAGCAGTTCTTC,CAISSGTGLFNEQFF
TRBJ2-1,TRBV12-3/TRBV12-4,.,.,TGTGCCAGCAGTTTTAGGCTAGCTTTCACTGAGCAGTTCTTC,CASSFRLAFTEQFF
TRBJ2-3,TRBV27,.,.,TGTGCCAGCAGTAGGGACCACCTCACAGATACGCAGTATTTT,CASSRDHLTDTQYF
TRBJ1-1,TRBV12-3/TRBV12-4,.,.,TGTGCCAGCAGTTTCAGGTTCGGGGGAGGAAGGACTGAAGCTTTCTTT,CASSFRFGGGRTEAFF
TRBJ1-5,TRBV15,.,.,TGTGCCACCAGCAGAGCCCTTGGAGGTTGGCCCCAGCATTTT,CATSRALGGWPQHF
TRBJ1-1,TRBV6-1,.,once,TGTGCCAGCAGTGAAGTGGGGGCGGACACTGAAGCTTTCTTT,CASSEVGADTEAFF
TRBJ2-3,TRBV2,.,.,TGTGCCAGCAGCCTCCAGGGACCCACAGATACGCAGTATTTT,CASSLQGPTDTQYF
TRBJ2-5,TRBV28,TRBD1,.,TGTGCCAGCAGTCAGACAGGGTTAGAGACCCAGTACTTC,CASSQTGLETQYF
TRBJ1-1,TRBV3-1,.,.,TGTGCCAGCAGCCAGAGCCCGAGGACTGAAGCTTTCTTT,CASSQSPRTEAFF
TRBJ2-7,TRBV28,.,.,TGTGCCAGCAGTTTAAGCCGTTACGAGCAGTACTTC,CASSLSRYEQYF
TRBJ1-2,TRBV12-3/TRBV12-4,.,.,TGTGCCAGCAGTTTGGCACGGGGAGGTTATTTCTATGGCTACACCTTC,CASSLARGGYFYGYTF
TRBJ2-7,TRBV4-1,.,once,TGCGCCAGCAGCCAACTGCCTGACGGATACTACGAGCAGTACTTC,CASSQLPDGYYEQYF
TRBJ2-1,TRBV20-1,.,.,TGCAGTGCTAGTTCCGGAGACTACAATGAGCAGTTCTTC,CSASSGDYNEQFF
TRBJ1-1,TRBV27,.,.,TGTGCCAGCAGGGGCGGAATTGAAGCTTTCTTT,CASRGGIEAFF
TRBJ1-2,TRBV20-1,.,.,TGCATCGCGGGGGTTGGCTACACCTTC,CIAGVGYTF
TRBJ2-3,TRBV25-1,TRBD1,.,TGTGCCAGCGGACAGGGGGTAGAGGATACGCAGTATTTT,CASGQGVEDTQYF
TRBJ2-7,TRBV13,.,.,TGTGCCAGCAGCTCCGCCCCTCAGGGGAATCAGTACTTC,CASSSAPQGNQYF
TRBJ2-7,TRBV23-1,.,.,TGCGCCAGCAGTCAATCGCGCGGCTACGAGCAGTACTTC,CASSQSRGYEQYF
TRBJ2-3,TRBV11-1,.,.,TGTGCCAGCAGCAAGGGACGTTGGGTTACGCAGTATTTT,CASSKGRWVTQYF
TRBJ2-7,TRBV20-1,TRBD1,.,TGCAGTTTCTCGGACAGGGGGAGTTTCGAGCAGTACTTC,CSFSDRGSFEQYF
TRBJ2-1,TRBV5-1,.,.,TGCGCCAGCAATAGGGGACATGGCAATGAGCAGTTCTTC,CASNRGHGNEQFF
TRBJ2-7,TRBV28,TRBD2,.,TGTGCCAGCAGTCCGGGTATAGGGACTAGCGGCGCCGGTTACGAGCAGTACTTC,CASSPGIGTSGAGYEQYF
TRBJ2-1,TRBV12-3/TRBV12-4,.,.,TGTGCCAGCAGGGACCCTAGGTTAGTTGGCAATGAGCAGTTCTTC,CASRDPRLVGNEQFF
TRBJ2-7,TRBV10-3,TRBD2,.,TGTGCCACCGGGGCGGGAGGTAACGAGCAGTACTTC,CATGAGGNEQYF
TRBJ1-2,TRBV4-1,.,.,TGCGCCAGCAGCTGGCTCCTCGGGGGTGATGGCTACACCTTC,CASSWLLGGDGYTF
TRBJ2-1,TRBV4-1,TRBD1,.,TGCGCCAGCAGCCGCCCGGGACAGGGGACCAATGAGCAGTTCTTC,CASSRPGQGTNEQFF
TRBJ1-1,TRBV30,.,.,TGTGCCTGGAGCAAGACCGTGAACACTGAAGCTTTCTTT,CAWSKTVNTEAFF
TRBJ2-7,TRBV3-1,TRBD2,.,TGTGCCAGCAGCCGACTAGCGGGTTACGAGCAGTACTTC,CASSRLAGYEQYF
TRBJ1-2,TRBV20-1,.,once,TGCAGTGCTAGGGCAATCGACTATGGCTACACCTTC,CSARAIDYGYTF
TRBJ2-7,TRBV30,TRBD1,.,TGTGCCTGGAGTGTACCAGGGGGATACGAGCAGTACTTC,CAWSVPGGYEQYF
TRBJ2-7,TRBV30,.,.,TGTGCCTGGATGGCGGGAAGGCGAGAGCAGTACTTC,CAWMAGRREQYF
TRBJ2-5,TRBV19,.,.,TGTGCCAGTTCAAATTCCCTCGGCTTCCAAGAGACCCAGTACTTC,CASSNSLGFQETQYF